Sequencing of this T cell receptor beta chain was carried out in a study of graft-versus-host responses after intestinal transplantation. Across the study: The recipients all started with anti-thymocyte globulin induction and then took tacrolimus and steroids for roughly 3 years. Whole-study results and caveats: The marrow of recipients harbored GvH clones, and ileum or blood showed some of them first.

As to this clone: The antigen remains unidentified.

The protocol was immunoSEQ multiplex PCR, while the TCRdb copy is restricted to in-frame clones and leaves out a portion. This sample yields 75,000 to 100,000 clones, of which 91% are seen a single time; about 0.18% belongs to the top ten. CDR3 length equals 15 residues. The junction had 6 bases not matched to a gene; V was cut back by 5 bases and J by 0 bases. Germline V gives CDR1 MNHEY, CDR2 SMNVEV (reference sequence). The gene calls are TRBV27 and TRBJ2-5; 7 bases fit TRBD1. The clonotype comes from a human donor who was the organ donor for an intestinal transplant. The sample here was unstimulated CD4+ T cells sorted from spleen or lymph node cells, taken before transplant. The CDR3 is CASSPRDSHQETQYF. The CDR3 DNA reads TGTGCCAGCAGTCCCAGGGACAGCCACCAAGAGACCCAGTACTTC.